This passage covers 18 T cell receptor beta chains from one sample sequenced in a study of blood T cell repertoires in COVID-19. Generated by immunoSEQ multiplex PCR, the TCRdb table keeps only in-frame clones and is missing some. The table has approximately 160,000 clones, 75% to 90% seen once; the top ten hold roughly 9.1%. Source material: peripheral blood. These receptor sequences come from a woman older than 75 with active or convalescent COVID-19.

The gene calls are TRBV2 and TRBJ2-7, with D tentatively TRBD2 (5 bases). Germline V gene sequence: CDR1 SNHLY, CDR2 FYNNEI. The CDR3 is 16 residues long. V gave up 2 bases and J gave up 0 bases, with 14 bases separating them. The CDR3 region is CASSEYEGFGSYEQYF. DNA of the CDR3: TGTGCCAGCAGTGAATACGAGGGTTTCGGCTCCTACGAGCAGTACTTC.

The J gene is TRBJ2-7, the V gene TRBV6-2 or TRBV6-3; D may be TRBD2 (6 bases). Between the trimmed V and J ends, which lost 5 bases and 0 bases, there was a span of 11 bases. The CDR3 has 14 residues. Germline lookup yields CDR1 MNHEY and CDR2 SVGEGT. CDR3: CASSDLAISYEQYF. DNA of the CDR3: TGTGCCAGCAGTGACCTAGCGATCTCCTACGAGCAGTACTTC.

The J gene is TRBJ2-3, the V gene TRBV7-6, with 8 bases fitting TRBD1. V shed 4 bases and J 5 bases; nucleotides not matched to a gene: 8. CDR1 is SGHVS and CDR2 is FNYEAQ in the germline V gene. The CDR3 has 15 amino acids. CDR3 sequence (DNA): TGTGCCAGCAGCTATAGTACAGGGGGAATAGATACGCAGTATTTT. Encoded protein: CASSYSTGGIDTQYF.

On this clone: This sample includes further DNA sequences coding for the same CDR3. The chain combines TRBV7-6 with TRBJ1-4; possibly TRBD1 for D (5 bases). V lost 1 base, J lost 2 bases, and 11 bases lay in between. CDR3 length equals 16 residues. Germline V gene sequence: CDR1 SGHVS, CDR2 FNYEAQ. The CDR3 sequence is CASSLGRGRTNEKLFF. DNA for the CDR3: TGTGCCAGCAGCTTAGGACGGGGGAGGACTAATGAAAAACTGTTTTTT.

The chain recombines TRBV11-3 with TRBJ2-1; 10 bases line up with TRBD1. The V and J ends lost 1 base and 9 bases, in that order; junction bases with no gene match: 6. Looked up from germline, CDR1 is SGHNT and CDR2 is YENEEA. The CDR3 has 15 residues. CDR3 amino acids: CASSLAGQGIREQFF. CDR3 DNA sequence: TGTGCCAGCAGCTTAGCGGGACAGGGGATACGTGAGCAGTTCTTC.

The J gene is TRBJ2-5, the V gene TRBV6-1; 7 positions match TRBD2. The CDR3 sequence is 12 residues long. The germline V gene has CDR1 MNHNS and CDR2 SASEGT. J lost 5 bases, V lost 4 bases, and 1 base had no gene match. This CDR3 reads CASSGSGETQYF. The CDR3 nucleotides are TGTGCCAGCAGTGGTAGCGGGGAGACCCAGTACTTC.

This clone was detected many times. The chain combines TRBV7-3 with TRBJ1-2; D is possibly TRBD1 (5 bases). V dropped 1 base and J dropped 6 bases, with 12 bases sitting between them. CDR3 size: 14 residues. Germline V lookup: CDR1 SGHTA, CDR2 FQGTGA. DNA of the CDR3: TGTGCCAGCAGCTTAAAGGTAGACAGTAATGGCTACACCTTC. It translates to CASSLKVDSNGYTF.

This clone was seen only once. The V call is TRBV6-6, the J call TRBJ2-7, with D possibly being TRBD1 (6 bases). Trimming shortened V by 6 bases and J by 2 bases, and 14 bases separated the two germline ends. Germline V gene data show CDR1 as MNHNY and CDR2 as SVGAGI (reference sequence). The CDR3 is 14 amino acids. Written as DNA, the CDR3 is TGTGCCAGCAGATCCTCCGGGGACACCTACGAGCAGTACTTC. Its protein is CASRSSGDTYEQYF.

The chain links TRBV4-2 to TRBJ1-1; maybe TRBD1 (6 bases). The CDR3 totals 14 residues. With 8 bases removed from V and 4 bases from J, the gap between germline ends came to 17 bases. The germline gives CDR1 LGHNA, CDR2 YNFKEQ. The CDR3 spells CASSRDITITEAFF. In DNA form, the CDR3 reads TGTGCCAGCTCCCGGGACATCACCATCACTGAAGCTTTCTTT.

J is TRBJ2-5 and V is TRBV5-1; possible D gene TRBD1, 6 bases. The length of the CDR3 is 17 residues. V lost 4 bases to trimming and J lost 2 bases, with 21 bases between them. Germline values: CDR1 SGHRS, CDR2 YFSETQ. CDR3 sequence reads: CASSPERGGLLQETQYF. The CDR3 region has the DNA TGCGCCAGCAGCCCCGAAAGAGGGGGATTATTACAAGAGACCCAGTACTTC.

The V and J genes are TRBV7-2 and TRBJ2-2; D is possibly TRBD1 (6 bases). V shed 5 bases and J shed 4 bases, with 17 bases lying between them. There are 16 residues in the CDR3. Germline-derived CDR1 and CDR2 are SGHTA and FQGNSA. CDR3 bases: TGTGCCAGCAGCCCAGCGACAGGAATATCCACCGGGGAGCTGTTTTTT. This translates into CASSPATGISTGELFF.

V gene TRBV5-1 combines with J gene TRBJ2-7; 8 nucleotides align to TRBD1. The CDR3 runs 14 residues. Trimming took 0 bases from V and 2 from J; bases not matched to a gene: 1. Germline V gives CDR1 SGHRS, CDR2 YFSETQ. CDR3 amino acids: CASSLGTGTYEQYF. The CDR3 DNA reads TGCGCCAGCAGCTTGGGGACAGGGACCTACGAGCAGTACTTC. Combining the CDR3 with reference TRBV5-1 and TRBJ2-7 gives the whole variable domain KAGVTQTPRYLIKTRGQQVTLSCSPISGHRSVSWYQQTPGQGLQFLFEYFSETQRNKGNFPGRFSGRQFSNSRSEMNVSTLELGDSALYLCASSLGTGTYEQYFGPGTRLTVT.

The rearrangement links TRBV19 to TRBJ1-2, with 8 bases matching TRBD1. The CDR3 length is 17 residues. V shed 1 base and J 3 bases; nucleotides not matched to a gene: 10. Germline V gene data show CDR1 as LNHDA and CDR2 as SQIVND (reference sequence). The CDR3 region is CASSIGDRGNVDYGYTF. The CDR3 DNA reads TGTGCCAGTAGTATAGGAGACAGGGGTAACGTTGACTATGGCTACACCTTC.

V usage is TRBV19 and J usage is TRBJ2-6; D gene uncertain. V was cut by 5 bases and J by 0 bases, with 8 bases left in between. This CDR3 is built from 15 residues. Germline V gene data show CDR1 as LNHDA and CDR2 as SQIVND (reference sequence). CDR3 loop: CASSPQISGANVLTF. CDR3 nucleotides: TGTGCCAGTAGTCCCCAAATCTCTGGGGCCAACGTCCTGACTTTC.

The chain carries TRBV6-5 and TRBJ2-5; a possible D gene is TRBD1 (6 bases). V dropped 9 bases and J dropped 0 bases, with 11 bases sitting between them. The germline CDR1 and CDR2 sequences are MNHEY and SVGAGI. CDR3 length: 13 amino acids. The CDR3 DNA is TGTGCCAGTAGAGGACAGAACCAAGAGACCCAGTACTTC. Encoded protein: CASRGQNQETQYF.

The chain's CDR3 is CASSTTVGYGYTF. CDR3 in DNA: TGTGCCAGTAGTACGACTGTTGGCTATGGCTACACCTTC. The genes are TRBV19 and TRBJ1-2, with unresolved D. CDR3 length: 13 amino acids. V shed 4 bases and J shed 4 bases, with 10 bases lying between them. Germline-derived CDR1 and CDR2 are LNHDA and SQIVND (reference sequence).

V usage is TRBV30 and J usage is TRBJ1-2; TRBD1 matches 7 bases. V was clipped by 2 bases and J by 7 bases; unmatched bases: 4. This CDR3 has 12 residues. CDR1 and CDR2 from the germline V gene are GTSNPN and SVGIG (reference sequence). CDR3 sequence (DNA): TGTGCCTGGAGTCGGGACAGCGGTGGCTACACCTTC. It encodes CAWSRDSGGYTF.

This chain joins TRBV6-5 and TRBJ2-7; D might be TRBD2 (5 bases). The V and J ends lost 2 bases and 3 bases respectively, with 8 bases between them. The CDR3 is made up of 13 amino acids. CDR1 MNHEY and CDR2 SVGAGI come from the germline V gene. The CDR3 region is CASSYQRNYEQYF. Written as DNA, the CDR3 is TGTGCCAGCAGTTACCAGCGGAACTACGAGCAGTACTTC.